Listed below are T cell receptor beta chains from one sample, sequenced in a study of memory CD4+ T cells and cytomegalovirus serostatus. TCRdb's table, derived via immunoSEQ multiplex PCR, lists solely in-frame clones and lacks some. This sample carries 50,000 to 60,000 clones, over 75% of them seen once, and the ten largest clones take approximately 0.64%. The sample comprised memory CD4+ T cells from blood. These receptors were collected from an adult in good health and CMV-seronegative. The CDR3 runs from the conserved cysteine through the conserved F or W. The order of the fields is V gene, clone size, J gene, CDR3 protein. The size of a clone is reported for some rows only, either as once, few or many, or as a class for expanded clones.

>TRBV19|once|TRBJ1-6
CASSRGVGQGHSPLHF
>TRBV2|once|TRBJ2-1
CASTEGTGGFNEQFF
>TRBV5-6|-|TRBJ2-1
CASSWGNKNRFSYNEQFF
>TRBV4-2|-|TRBJ2-7
CASSQDLAGSYEQYF
>TRBV30|-|TRBJ1-2
CAWRLAPPTGQPYGYTF
>TRBV2|-|TRBJ2-7
CASSLGTIYEQYF
>TRBV19|-|TRBJ2-7
CASSMFRDSYEQYF
>TRBV11-3|-|TRBJ1-2
CASSLDRGRGYTF
>TRBV2|-|TRBJ1-2
CASSGVSLRGYTF
>TRBV19|-|TRBJ1-1
CASSIRIGDGRANTEAFF
>TRBV12-5|-|TRBJ1-2
CASGLVPLLDRDLRYGYTF
>TRBV2|once|TRBJ1-6
CASGRSYNSPLHF
>TRBV5-5|-|TRBJ2-5
CASSSPGNSETQYF
>TRBV7-9|-|TRBJ2-2
CASSPPTTIYTGELFF
>TRBV7-7|-|TRBJ2-5
CASSPEEGTQYF
>TRBV19|few|TRBJ1-1
CASSSSRQGFGEAFF
>TRBV29-1|-|TRBJ2-4
CSVGGDDIQYF
>TRBV4-3|-|TRBJ2-7
CASSQMISSYEQYF
>TRBV29-1|few|TRBJ2-3
CSVVASGGSDTQYF
>TRBV19|-|TRBJ2-1
CASSTLAGQSEQFF
>TRBV4-3|once|TRBJ1-1
CASSRAVNTEAFF
>TRBV5-1|-|TRBJ2-1
CASSILTGGSNNEQFF
>TRBV4-3|-|TRBJ2-5
CASSQDLAGALGTQYF
>TRBV7-6|-|TRBJ2-6
CASSLEGSSGANVLTF
>TRBV11-1|once|TRBJ2-7
CASSLGLGSLYEQYF
>TRBV5-1|-|TRBJ2-5
CASSLETGTSVSYF
>TRBV6-6|-|TRBJ1-5
CASSGTGRRNQPQHF
>TRBV29-1|few|TRBJ2-3
CSVALTDTQYF
>TRBV9|-|TRBJ1-1
CASSEAPNTEAFF
>TRBV5-4|-|TRBJ2-5
CASSPLPQGQLRETQYF
>TRBV4-2|-|TRBJ1-1
CASSPDRVSEAFF
>TRBV18|once|TRBJ1-1
CASSPGQNTEAFF
>TRBV5-6|-|TRBJ2-5
CASTLGPLGETQYF